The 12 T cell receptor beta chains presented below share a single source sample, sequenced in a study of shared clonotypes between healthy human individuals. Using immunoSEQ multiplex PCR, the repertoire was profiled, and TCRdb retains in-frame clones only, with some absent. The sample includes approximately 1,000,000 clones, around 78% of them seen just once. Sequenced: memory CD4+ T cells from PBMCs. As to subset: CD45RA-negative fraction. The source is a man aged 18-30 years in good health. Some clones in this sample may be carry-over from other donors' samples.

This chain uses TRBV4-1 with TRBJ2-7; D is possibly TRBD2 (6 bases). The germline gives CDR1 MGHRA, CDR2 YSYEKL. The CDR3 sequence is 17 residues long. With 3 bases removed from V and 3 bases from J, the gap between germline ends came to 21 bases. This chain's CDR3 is CASSHQWGVVAVYEQYF. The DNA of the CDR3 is TGCGCCAGCAGCCATCAGTGGGGGGTAGTAGCGGTCTACGAGCAGTACTTC.

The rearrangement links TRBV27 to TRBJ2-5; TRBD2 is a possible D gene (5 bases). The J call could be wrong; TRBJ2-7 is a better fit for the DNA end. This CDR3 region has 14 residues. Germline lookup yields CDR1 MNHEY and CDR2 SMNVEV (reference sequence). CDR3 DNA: TGTGCCAGCAGTTTAAAGAGGGCCGCCTACGAGCAGTACTTC. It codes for CASSLKRAAYEQYF.

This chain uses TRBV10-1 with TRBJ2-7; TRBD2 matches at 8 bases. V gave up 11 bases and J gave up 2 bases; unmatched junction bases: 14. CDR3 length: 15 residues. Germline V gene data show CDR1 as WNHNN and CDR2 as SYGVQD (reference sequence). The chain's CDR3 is CASCRAGGSTYEQYF. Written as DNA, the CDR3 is TGCGCCTCCTGTAGGGCGGGAGGCTCTACCTACGAGCAGTACTTC.

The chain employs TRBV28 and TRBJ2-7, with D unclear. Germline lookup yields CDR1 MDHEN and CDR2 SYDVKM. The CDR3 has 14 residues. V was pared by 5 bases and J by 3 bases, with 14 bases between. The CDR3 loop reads CASSPVGTGYEQYF. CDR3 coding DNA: TGTGCCAGCAGTCCCGTGGGAACCGGCTACGAGCAGTACTTC.

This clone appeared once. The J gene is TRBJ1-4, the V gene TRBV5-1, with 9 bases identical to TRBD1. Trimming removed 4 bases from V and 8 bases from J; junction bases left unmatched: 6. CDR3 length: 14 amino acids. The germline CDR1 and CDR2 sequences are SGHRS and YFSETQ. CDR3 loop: CASSAGQGWEKLFF. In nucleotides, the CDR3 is TGCGCCAGCAGCGCCGGACAGGGGTGGGAAAAACTGTTTTTT.

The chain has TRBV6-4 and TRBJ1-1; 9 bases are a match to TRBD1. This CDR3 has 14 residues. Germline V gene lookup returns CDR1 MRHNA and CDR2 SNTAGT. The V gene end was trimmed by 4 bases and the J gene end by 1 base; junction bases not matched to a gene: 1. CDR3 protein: CASSVDRGNTEAFF. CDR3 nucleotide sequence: TGTGCCAGCAGTGTGGACAGGGGGAACACTGAAGCTTTCTTT.

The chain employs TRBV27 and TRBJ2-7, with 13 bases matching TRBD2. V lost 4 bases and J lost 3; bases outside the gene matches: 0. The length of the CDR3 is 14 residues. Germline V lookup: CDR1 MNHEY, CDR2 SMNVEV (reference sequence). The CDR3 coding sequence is TGTGCCAGCAGTTGGACTAGCGGGGGCTACGAGCAGTACTTC. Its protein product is CASSWTSGGYEQYF.

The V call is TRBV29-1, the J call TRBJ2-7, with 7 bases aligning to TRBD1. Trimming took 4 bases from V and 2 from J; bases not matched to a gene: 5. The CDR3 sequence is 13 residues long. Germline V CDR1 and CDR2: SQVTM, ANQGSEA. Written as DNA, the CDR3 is TGCAGCGTTGCTGCAGGACAGGCCTACGAGCAGTACTTC. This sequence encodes CSVAAGQAYEQYF.

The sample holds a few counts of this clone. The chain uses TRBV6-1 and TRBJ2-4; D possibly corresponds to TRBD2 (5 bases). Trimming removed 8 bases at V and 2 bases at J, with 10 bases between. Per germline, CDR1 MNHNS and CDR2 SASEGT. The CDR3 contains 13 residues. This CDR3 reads CASAGGSKNIQYF. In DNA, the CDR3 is TGTGCCAGCGCGGGCGGATCCAAAAACATTCAGTACTTC.

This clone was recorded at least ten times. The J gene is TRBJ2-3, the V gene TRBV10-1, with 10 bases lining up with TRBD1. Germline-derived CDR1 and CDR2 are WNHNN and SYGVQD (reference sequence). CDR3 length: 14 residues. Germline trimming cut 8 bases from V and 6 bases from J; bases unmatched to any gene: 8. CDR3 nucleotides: TGCGCCAGCGGGGGACAGGGGCACGGGGATACGCAGTATTTT. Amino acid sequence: CASGGQGHGDTQYF.

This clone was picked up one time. The CDR3 region is CASSEGYNQPQHF. The CDR3 nucleotides read TGTGCCAGCAGCGAAGGATACAATCAGCCCCAGCATTTT. This chain joins TRBV14 and TRBJ1-5; D remains unclear. CDR3 length equals 13 residues. CDR1 and CDR2 from the germline V gene are SGHDN and FVKESK. Trimming removed 5 bases at V and 3 bases at J, with 8 bases between.

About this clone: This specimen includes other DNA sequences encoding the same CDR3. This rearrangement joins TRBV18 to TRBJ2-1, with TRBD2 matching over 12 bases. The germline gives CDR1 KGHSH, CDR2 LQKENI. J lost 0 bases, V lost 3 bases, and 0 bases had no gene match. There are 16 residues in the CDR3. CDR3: CASSPGLAGSYNEQFF. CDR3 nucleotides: TGTGCCAGCTCACCGGGACTAGCGGGCTCCTACAATGAGCAGTTCTTC.